The 2 T cell receptor beta chains below come from one sample, sequenced in a study of blood T cells in healthy people across ages. The second PCR ran roughly 6 to 11 cycles with a sample-barcoded 5' primer and J-beta primers. In TCRdb, the 5' RACE reads were re-called with MiXCR into one record per CDR3 protein. The data hold roughly 1.4 million distinct CDR3 sequences, with 45% to 70% observed a single time. Source material: blood. These receptor sequences come from a man younger than 30 in good health.

The chain carries TRBV15 and TRBJ2-3; TRBD1 or TRBD2 may be the D gene (5 bases each). Germline values: CDR1 LNHNV, CDR2 YYDKDF (reference sequence). Trimming left V 3 bases short and J 0 bases short, with 10 bases between. The CDR3 totals 15 residues. CDR3 DNA: TGTGCCACCAGCAGCCTGGGACCAAGCACAGATACGCAGTATTTT. It encodes CATSSLGPSTDTQYF.

V gene TRBV29-1 combines with J gene TRBJ2-5, with TRBD2 identical over 7 bases. Germline V gene lookup returns CDR1 SQVTM and CDR2 ANQGSEA. Germline trimming cut 0 bases from V and 3 bases from J; bases unmatched to any gene: 4. The CDR3 runs 14 residues. The CDR3 sequence is CSVEDTLAEETQYF. CDR3 nucleotides: TGCAGCGTTGAAGATACCCTAGCGGAAGAGACCCAGTACTTC.